This entry features one T cell receptor beta chain sequence. What it binds is not known. Other nucleotide sequences from this sample produce the same CDR3. Germline CDR1 and CDR2: SGHVS and FQNEAQ. Trimming removed 5 bases from V and 1 base from J; junction bases left unmatched: 16. The CDR3 extends over 18 amino acids. With 60 Vbeta and 13 Jbeta primers, the PCR was carried out. The method was immunoSEQ multiplex PCR; TCRdb's version includes in-frame clones alone and lacks a portion of them. The repertoire has 140,000 or so clones, approximately 91% of them found once; the top ten carry about 0.51%. This specimen comes from a study of cytomegalovirus exposure and HLA in healthy donors. Whole-study findings and limits: Reportedly, HLA-A and HLA-B alleles of most subjects were accurately predicted from TCR beta. Most TCRs appeared rarely, but some public TCRs recurred in many donors. In vitro, a few CMV-associated chains proved specific for CMV antigens.

Healthy bone marrow donors made up the donors. The receptor comes from a woman between 35 and 50 years old in good health and CMV-seronegative. The material sequenced was PBMCs. The rearrangement uses TRBV7-8 and TRBJ2-7; 8 bases map to TRBD2. CDR3 protein: CASSLLPATSGSSYEQYF. The DNA of the CDR3 is TGTGCCAGCAGCCTTCTCCCCGCTACTAGCGGCAGTTCCTACGAGCAGTACTTC.